The source of this T cell receptor beta chain is a study of cytomegalovirus exposure and HLA in healthy donors. Findings and limits, study-wide: TRBV6-2, TRBV6-3 and some other V segments were unresolvable in 87-base-pair reads. Earlier analysis yielded a pattern in which most TCR beta V segments were productive about 90% or about 30% of the time. Compared with the roughly 670-donor mean, an Asian-associated ancestry cluster reportedly had fewer N-insertions, according to a later analysis. The study designated about 180 TCR beta chains cytomegalovirus-associated.

On this clone: Its antigen is currently unknown.

The V gene end was trimmed by 4 bases and the J gene end by 3 bases; junction bases not matched to a gene: 10. Germline V gene lookup returns CDR1 LNHDA and CDR2 SQIVND (reference sequence). The CDR3 covers 17 residues. Vbeta (60) and Jbeta (13) primers were used in the PCR. Using immunoSEQ multiplex PCR, the repertoire was profiled, and TCRdb retains in-frame clones only, with some absent. Counted here are about 180,000 clones, about 69% occurring once; the ten biggest clones make up roughly 2.8%. The sequenced sample consisted of PBMCs. The chain recombines TRBV19 with TRBJ1-2; 11 bases line up with TRBD1. This receptor was taken from a male donor in good health and CMV-seronegative. CDR3 protein: CASSTGTGGRSYYGYTF. CDR3 bases: TGTGCCAGTAGTACCGGGACAGGGGGACGATCTTACTATGGCTACACCTTC.